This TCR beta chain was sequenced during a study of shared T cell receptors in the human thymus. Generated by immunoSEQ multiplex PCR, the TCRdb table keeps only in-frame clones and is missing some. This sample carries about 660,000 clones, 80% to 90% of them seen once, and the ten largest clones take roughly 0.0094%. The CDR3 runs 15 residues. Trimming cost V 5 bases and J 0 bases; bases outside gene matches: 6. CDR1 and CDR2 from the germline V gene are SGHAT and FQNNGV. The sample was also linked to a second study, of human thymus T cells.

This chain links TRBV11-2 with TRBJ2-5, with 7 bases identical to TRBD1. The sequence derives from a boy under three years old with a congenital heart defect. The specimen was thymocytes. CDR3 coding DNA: TGTGCCAGCAGCCCGCAGGACAGGTACCAAGAGACCCAGTACTTC. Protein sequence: CASSPQDRYQETQYF.